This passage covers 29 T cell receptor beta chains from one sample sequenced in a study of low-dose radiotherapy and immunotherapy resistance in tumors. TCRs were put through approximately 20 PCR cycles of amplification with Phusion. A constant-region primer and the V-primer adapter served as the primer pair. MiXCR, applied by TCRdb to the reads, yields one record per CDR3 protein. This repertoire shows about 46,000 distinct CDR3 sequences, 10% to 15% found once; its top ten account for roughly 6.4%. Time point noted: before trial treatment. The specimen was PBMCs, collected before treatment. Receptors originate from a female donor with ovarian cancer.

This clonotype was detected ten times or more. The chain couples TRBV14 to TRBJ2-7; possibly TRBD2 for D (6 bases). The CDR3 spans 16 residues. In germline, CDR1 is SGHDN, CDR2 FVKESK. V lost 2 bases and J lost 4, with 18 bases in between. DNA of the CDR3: TGTGCCAGCAGCCAACTGGGAGGTGGACTTCTGTACGAGCAGTACTTC. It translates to CASSQLGGGLLYEQYF.

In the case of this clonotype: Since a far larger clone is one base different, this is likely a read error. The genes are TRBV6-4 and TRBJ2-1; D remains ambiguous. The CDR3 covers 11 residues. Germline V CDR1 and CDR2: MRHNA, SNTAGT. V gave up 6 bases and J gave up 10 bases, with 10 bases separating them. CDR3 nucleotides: TGTGCCAGCAGAGAAATATACGAGCAGTTCTTC. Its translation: CASREIYEQFF.

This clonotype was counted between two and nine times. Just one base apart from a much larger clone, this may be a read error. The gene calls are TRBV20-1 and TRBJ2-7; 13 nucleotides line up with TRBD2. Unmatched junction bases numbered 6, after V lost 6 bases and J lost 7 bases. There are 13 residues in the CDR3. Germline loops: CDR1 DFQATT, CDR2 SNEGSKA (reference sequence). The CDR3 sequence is CSADGLAGVEQYF. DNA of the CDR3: TGCAGTGCAGACGGACTAGCGGGGGTAGAGCAGTACTTC.

DNA for the CDR3: TGTGCCAGCAGTTTATCGGTCAACTACGAGCAGTACTTC. Translated, it gives CASSLSVNYEQYF. The gene calls are TRBV27 and TRBJ2-7; D is unclear. The germline V and J ends were trimmed by 0 bases and 3 bases, with 6 bases remaining between them. Germline loops: CDR1 MNHEY, CDR2 SMNVEV (reference sequence). The CDR3 sequence is 13 residues long.

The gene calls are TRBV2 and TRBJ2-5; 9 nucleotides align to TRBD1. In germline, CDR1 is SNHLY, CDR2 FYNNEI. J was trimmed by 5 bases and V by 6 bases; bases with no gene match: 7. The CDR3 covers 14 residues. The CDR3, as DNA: TGTGCCAGCAGCCTTACAGGGGGCAAGGAGACCCAGTACTTC. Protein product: CASSLTGGKETQYF. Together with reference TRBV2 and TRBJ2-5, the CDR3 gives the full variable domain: EPEVTQTPSHQVTQMGQEVILRCVPISNHLYFYWYRQILGQKVEFLVSFYNNEISEKSEIFDDQFSVERPDGSNFTLKIRSTKLEDSAMYFCASSLTGGKETQYFGPGTRLLVL.

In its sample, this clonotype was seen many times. This CDR3 is CASSRTGGGMNTEAFF. For the CDR3, the DNA is TGTGCCAGCAGCCGAACAGGGGGGGGGATGAACACTGAAGCTTTCTTT. V and J are TRBV4-2 and TRBJ1-1; the match to TRBD1 covers 8 bases. The V segment lost 4 bases and the J segment 0 bases; nucleotides outside the gene matches: 7. The CDR3 extends over 16 amino acids. CDR1 and CDR2 from the germline V gene are LGHNA and YNFKEQ.

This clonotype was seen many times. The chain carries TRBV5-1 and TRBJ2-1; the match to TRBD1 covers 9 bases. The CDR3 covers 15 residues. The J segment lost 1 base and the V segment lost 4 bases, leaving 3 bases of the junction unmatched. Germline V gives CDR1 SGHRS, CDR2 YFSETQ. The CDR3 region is CASSMDRGSYNEQFF. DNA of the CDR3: TGCGCCAGCAGCATGGACAGGGGATCCTACAATGAGCAGTTCTTC.

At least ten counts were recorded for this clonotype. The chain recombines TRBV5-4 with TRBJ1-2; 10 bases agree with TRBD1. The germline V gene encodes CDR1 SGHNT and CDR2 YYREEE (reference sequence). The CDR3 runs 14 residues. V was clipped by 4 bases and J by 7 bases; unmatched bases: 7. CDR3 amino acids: CASSAGGQGIGYTF. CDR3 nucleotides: TGTGCCAGCAGCGCGGGGGGACAGGGGATTGGCTACACCTTC.

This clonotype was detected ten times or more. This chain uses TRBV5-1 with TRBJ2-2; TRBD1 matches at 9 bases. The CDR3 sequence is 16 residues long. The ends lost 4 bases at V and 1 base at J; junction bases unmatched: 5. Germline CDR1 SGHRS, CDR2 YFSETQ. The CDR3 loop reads CASSPDRGRNTGELFF. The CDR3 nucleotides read TGCGCCAGCAGCCCGGACAGGGGCCGGAACACCGGGGAGCTGTTTTTT.

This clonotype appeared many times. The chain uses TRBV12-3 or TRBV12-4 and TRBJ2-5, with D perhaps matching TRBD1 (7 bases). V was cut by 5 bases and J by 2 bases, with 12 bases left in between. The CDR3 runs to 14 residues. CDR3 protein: CASSRGTEQETQYF. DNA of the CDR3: TGTGCCAGCAGTCGGGGGACAGAACAAGAGACCCAGTACTTC.

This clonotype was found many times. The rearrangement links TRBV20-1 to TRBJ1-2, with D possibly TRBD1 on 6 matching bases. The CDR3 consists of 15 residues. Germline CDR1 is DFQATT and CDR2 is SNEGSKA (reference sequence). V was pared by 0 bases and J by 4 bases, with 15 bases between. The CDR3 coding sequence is TGCAGTGCTAGAGATCAAACCCGAGGGGGCTATGGCTACACCTTC. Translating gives CSARDQTRGGYGYTF.

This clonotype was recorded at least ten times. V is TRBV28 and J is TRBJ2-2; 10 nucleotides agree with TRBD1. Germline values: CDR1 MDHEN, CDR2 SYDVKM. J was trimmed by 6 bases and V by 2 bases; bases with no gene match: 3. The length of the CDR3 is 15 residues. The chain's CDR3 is CASSLGDRGPGELFF. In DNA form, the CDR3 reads TGTGCCAGCAGTTTAGGTGACAGGGGGCCCGGGGAGCTGTTTTTT.

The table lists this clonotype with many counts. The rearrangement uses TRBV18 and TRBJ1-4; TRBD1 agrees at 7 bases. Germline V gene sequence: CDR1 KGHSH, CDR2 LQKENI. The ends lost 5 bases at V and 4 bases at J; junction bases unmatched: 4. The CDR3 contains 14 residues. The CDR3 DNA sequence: TGTGCCAGCTCATCGGGACAGAGTAATGAAAAACTGTTTTTT. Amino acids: CASSSGQSNEKLFF.

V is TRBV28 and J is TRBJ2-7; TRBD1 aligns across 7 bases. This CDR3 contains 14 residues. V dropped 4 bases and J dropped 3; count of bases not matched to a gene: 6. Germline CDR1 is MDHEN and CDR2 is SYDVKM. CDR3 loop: CASSYGTVSYEQYF. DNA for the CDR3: TGTGCCAGCAGTTATGGGACAGTTAGCTACGAGCAGTACTTC.

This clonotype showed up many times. The CDR3 DNA is TGTGCCATCAGTACCGGTTCCCCGATTAATTCACCCCTCCACTTT. It is translated as CAISTGSPINSPLHF. The chain couples TRBV10-3 to TRBJ1-6; no clear D. This CDR3 comprises 15 residues. V dropped 5 bases and J dropped 6 bases, with 14 bases sitting between them. Germline CDR1 is ENHRY and CDR2 is SYGVKD.

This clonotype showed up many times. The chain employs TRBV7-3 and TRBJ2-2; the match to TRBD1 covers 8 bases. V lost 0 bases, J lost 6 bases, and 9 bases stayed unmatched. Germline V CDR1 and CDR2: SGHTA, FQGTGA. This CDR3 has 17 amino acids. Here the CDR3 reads CASSLTVRQGTSGELFF. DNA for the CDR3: TGTGCCAGCAGCTTAACTGTGCGACAGGGGACGTCCGGGGAGCTGTTTTTT. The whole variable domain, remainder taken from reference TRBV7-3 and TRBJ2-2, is GAGVSQTPSNKVTEKGKYVELRCDPISGHTALYWYRQSLGQGPEFLIYFQGTGAADDSGLPNDRFFAVRPEGSVSTLKIQRTERGDSAVYLCASSLTVRQGTSGELFFGEGSRLTVL.

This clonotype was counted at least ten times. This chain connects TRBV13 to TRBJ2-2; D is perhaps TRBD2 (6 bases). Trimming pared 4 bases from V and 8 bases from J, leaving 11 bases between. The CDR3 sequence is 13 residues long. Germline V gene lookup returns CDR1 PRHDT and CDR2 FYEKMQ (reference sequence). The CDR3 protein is CASSSRGIGELFF. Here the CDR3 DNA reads TGTGCCAGCAGCTCTCGGGGGATAGGGGAGCTGTTTTTT. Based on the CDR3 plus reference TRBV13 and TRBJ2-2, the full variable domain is AAGVIQSPRHLIKEKRETATLKCYPIPRHDTVYWYQQGPGQDPQFLISFYEKMQSDKGSIPDRFSAQQFSDYHSELNMSSLELGDSALYFCASSSRGIGELFFGEGSRLTVL.

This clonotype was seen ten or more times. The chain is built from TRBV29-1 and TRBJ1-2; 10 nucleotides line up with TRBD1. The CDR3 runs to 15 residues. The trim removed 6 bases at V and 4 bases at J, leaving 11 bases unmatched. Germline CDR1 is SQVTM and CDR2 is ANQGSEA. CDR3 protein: CSVRAGTGEGYGYTF. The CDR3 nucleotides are TGCAGCGTACGAGCCGGGACAGGGGAGGGCTATGGCTACACCTTC.

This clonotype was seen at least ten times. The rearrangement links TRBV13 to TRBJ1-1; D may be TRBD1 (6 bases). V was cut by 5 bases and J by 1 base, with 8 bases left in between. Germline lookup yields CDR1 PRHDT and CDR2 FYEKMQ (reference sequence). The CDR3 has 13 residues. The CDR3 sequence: CASSRTENTEAFF. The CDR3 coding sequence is TGTGCCAGCAGCCGGACAGAGAACACTGAAGCTTTCTTT.

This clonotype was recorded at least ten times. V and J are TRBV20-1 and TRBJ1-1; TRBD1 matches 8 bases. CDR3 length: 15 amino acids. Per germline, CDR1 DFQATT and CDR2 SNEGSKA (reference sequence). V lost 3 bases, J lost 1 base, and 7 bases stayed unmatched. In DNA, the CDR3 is TGCAGTGCTAGTCCGGGACAGGTAAAGAACACTGAAGCTTTCTTT. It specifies CSASPGQVKNTEAFF.

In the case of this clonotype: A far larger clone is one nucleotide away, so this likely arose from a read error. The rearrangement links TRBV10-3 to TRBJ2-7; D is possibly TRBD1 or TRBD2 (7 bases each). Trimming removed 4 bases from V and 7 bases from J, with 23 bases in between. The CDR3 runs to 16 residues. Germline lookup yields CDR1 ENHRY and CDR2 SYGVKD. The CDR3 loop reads CAISVSGGSQGDEQYF. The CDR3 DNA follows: TGTGCCATCAGTGTCTCTGGCGGGAGCCAGGGGGATGAGCAGTACTTC.

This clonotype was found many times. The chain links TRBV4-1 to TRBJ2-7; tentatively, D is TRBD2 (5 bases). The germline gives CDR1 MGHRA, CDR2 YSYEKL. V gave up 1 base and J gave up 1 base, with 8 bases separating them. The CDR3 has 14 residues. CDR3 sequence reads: CASSQGRVSYEQYF. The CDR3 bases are TGCGCCAGCAGCCAAGGGCGGGTTTCCTACGAGCAGTACTTC.

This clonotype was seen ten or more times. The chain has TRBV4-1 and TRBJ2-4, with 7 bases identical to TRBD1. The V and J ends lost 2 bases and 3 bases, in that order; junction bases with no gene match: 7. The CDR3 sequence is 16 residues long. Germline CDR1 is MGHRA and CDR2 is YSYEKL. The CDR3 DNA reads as TGCGCCAGCAGCCAAAGAGACAGGGAACACAAAAACATTCAGTACTTC. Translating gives CASSQRDREHKNIQYF.

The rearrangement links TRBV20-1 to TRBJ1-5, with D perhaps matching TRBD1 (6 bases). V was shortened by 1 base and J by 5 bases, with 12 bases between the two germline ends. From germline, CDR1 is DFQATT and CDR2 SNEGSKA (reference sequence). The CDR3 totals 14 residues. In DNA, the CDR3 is TGCAGTGCTAGAGTGGGAGGGGGTGATCAGCCCCAGCATTTT. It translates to CSARVGGGDQPQHF.

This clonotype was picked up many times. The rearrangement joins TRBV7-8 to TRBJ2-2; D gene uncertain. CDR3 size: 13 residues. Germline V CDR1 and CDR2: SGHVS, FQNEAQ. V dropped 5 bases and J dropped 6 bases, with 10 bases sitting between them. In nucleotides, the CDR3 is TGTGCCAGCAGCCCAAGGGTTGCCGGGGAGCTGTTTTTT. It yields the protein CASSPRVAGELFF.

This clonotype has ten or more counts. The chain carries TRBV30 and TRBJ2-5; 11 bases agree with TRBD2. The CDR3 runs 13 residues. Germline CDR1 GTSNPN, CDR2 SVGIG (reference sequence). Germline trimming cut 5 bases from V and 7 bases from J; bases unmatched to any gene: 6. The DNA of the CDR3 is TGTGCCTGGGGATTAGCGGGGGGGGGGACCCAGTACTTC. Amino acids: CAWGLAGGGTQYF.

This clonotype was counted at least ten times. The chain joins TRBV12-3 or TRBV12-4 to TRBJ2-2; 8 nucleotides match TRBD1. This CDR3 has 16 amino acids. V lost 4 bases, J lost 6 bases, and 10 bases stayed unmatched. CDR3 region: CASSSTGGRLAGELFF. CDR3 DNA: TGTGCCAGCAGTTCTACAGGGGGTCGTTTGGCCGGGGAGCTGTTTTTT.

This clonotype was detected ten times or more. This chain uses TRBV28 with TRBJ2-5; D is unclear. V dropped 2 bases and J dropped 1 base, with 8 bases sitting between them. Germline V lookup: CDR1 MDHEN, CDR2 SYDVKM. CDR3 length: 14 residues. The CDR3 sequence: CASSLAELQETQYF. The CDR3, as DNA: TGTGCCAGCAGTTTAGCGGAACTCCAAGAGACCCAGTACTTC.

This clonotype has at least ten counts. This CDR3 is CAWKGANTGELFF. The CDR3 DNA reads TGTGCCTGGAAGGGGGCGAACACCGGGGAGCTGTTTTTT. The chain combines TRBV30 with TRBJ2-2, with D perhaps TRBD1 (6 bases). The CDR3 length is 13 residues. Germline V CDR1 and CDR2: GTSNPN, SVGIG (reference sequence). Trimming stripped 4 bases from V and 0 bases from J, with 6 bases between.